Each of the 32 T cell receptor beta chains below was sequenced from the same sample in a study of blood T cell repertoires in COVID-19. The method was immunoSEQ multiplex PCR; TCRdb's version includes in-frame clones alone and lacks a portion of them. The data contain 95,000 to 150,000 clones, 65% to 90% of them seen just once; the ten biggest clones take up around 6.3%. Material: peripheral blood. These receptors were collected from an elderly man with active or convalescent COVID-19.

This rearrangement joins TRBV4-1 to TRBJ1-2; 8 bases fit TRBD1. This CDR3 has 14 residues. From germline, CDR1 is MGHRA and CDR2 YSYEKL. The V and J ends lost 4 bases and 2 bases, in that order; junction bases with no gene match: 3. The DNA for the CDR3 is TGCGCCAGCAGCCTACGGACAGGGAACTATGGCTACACCTTC. This codes for CASSLRTGNYGYTF.

The table lists this clone with a few counts. The chain joins TRBV28 to TRBJ1-5; tentative D call: TRBD1 (6 bases). CDR3 length equals 13 residues. V lost 4 bases and J 5 bases, leaving 9 bases between the germline ends. Germline loops: CDR1 MDHEN, CDR2 SYDVKM. CDR3 nucleotides: TGTGCCAGCAGTTGGGGGCTAGATCAGCCCCAGCATTTT. This codes for CASSWGLDQPQHF.

This chain connects TRBV7-6 to TRBJ1-5; D possibly corresponds to TRBD1 (5 bases). Germline V CDR1 and CDR2: SGHVS, FNYEAQ. The CDR3 is 17 amino acids. V was clipped by 2 bases and J by 0 bases, with 14 bases between them. The CDR3 reads CASSLQGWSNSNQPQHF. CDR3 nucleotide sequence: TGTGCCAGCAGCTTACAGGGCTGGAGTAATAGCAATCAGCCCCAGCATTTT.

The rearrangement uses TRBV19 and TRBJ2-7; 8 nucleotides match TRBD2. Looked up from germline, CDR1 is LNHDA and CDR2 is SQIVND (reference sequence). V was pared by 10 bases and J by 0 bases, with 20 bases of the junction left unmatched. This CDR3 comprises 18 residues. CDR3 coding DNA: TGTGCCACTCCCCTCCCCCACTTCGCGGGAGGTCGCTCCTACGAGCAGTACTTC. Translation gives CATPLPHFAGGRSYEQYF.

The J gene is TRBJ1-4, the V gene TRBV19; TRBD1 matches at 9 bases. V trimming: 8 bases; J trimming: 10 bases; junction bases outside the gene matches: 11. This CDR3 is 14 amino acids long. Looked up from germline, CDR1 is LNHDA and CDR2 is SQIVND (reference sequence). CDR3 protein: CASRPGQGSGKLFF. CDR3 sequence (DNA): TGTGCCAGTCGTCCGGGACAGGGTTCGGGAAAACTGTTTTTT. The full variable domain, completed using reference TRBV19 and TRBJ1-4, is DGGITQSPKYLFRKEGQNVTLSCEQNLNHDAMYWYRQDPGQGLRLIYYSQIVNDFQKGDIAEGYSVSREKKESFPLTVTSAQKNPTAFYLCASRPGQGSGKLFFGSGTQLSVL.

The V and J genes are TRBV9 and TRBJ1-1; D may be TRBD1 (5 bases). Trimming shortened V by 3 bases and J by 6 bases, and 15 bases separated the two germline ends. Germline assignment: CDR1 SGDLS and CDR2 YYNGEE. The CDR3 totals 14 residues. The CDR3: CASSALRAGAEAFF. In DNA form, the CDR3 reads TGTGCCAGCAGCGCCTTAAGGGCGGGGGCTGAAGCTTTCTTT.

The chain couples TRBV19 to TRBJ1-1, with 10 bases lining up with TRBD1. The V and J ends lost 7 bases and 1 base, in that order; junction bases with no gene match: 12. The CDR3 runs to 17 residues. Germline assignment: CDR1 LNHDA and CDR2 SQIVND (reference sequence). DNA of the CDR3: TGTGCCAGTATCCCGACGACAGGGGGCTTGAGGAACACTGAAGCTTTCTTT. This translates into CASIPTTGGLRNTEAFF.

This rearrangement joins TRBV7-2 to TRBJ2-3, with 7 bases identical to TRBD2. V lost 5 bases and J lost 1; bases outside the gene matches: 9. The CDR3 runs 16 residues. Germline CDR1 and CDR2: SGHTA and FQGNSA. Here the CDR3 DNA reads TGTGCCAGCAGCCAACAGACTAGCCGAGGCACAGATACGCAGTATTTT. Translated, it gives CASSQQTSRGTDTQYF.

This clone showed up just once. J is TRBJ2-7 and V is TRBV2, with D perhaps TRBD2 (6 bases). The CDR3 covers 18 residues. Between the trimmed V and J ends, which lost 2 bases and 5 bases, there was a span of 25 bases. CDR1 is SNHLY, CDR2 FYNNEI, per germline. DNA of the CDR3: TGTGCCAGCAGTGAATACCTTTTAACGGGGAGGAAGGGTGACGAGCAGTACTTC. Its protein product is CASSEYLLTGRKGDEQYF.

V and J are TRBV5-1 and TRBJ2-2, with TRBD1 matching 9 bases. J was trimmed by 7 bases and V by 1 base; bases with no gene match: 5. Germline assignment: CDR1 SGHRS and CDR2 YFSETQ. This CDR3 has 15 amino acids. The CDR3 DNA is TGCGCCAGCAGCTTGATGGACAGGGGAGGCGGGGAGCTGTTTTTT. This translates into CASSLMDRGGGELFF.

The rearrangement joins TRBV7-9 to TRBJ1-2; D is uncertain. This CDR3 has 10 amino acids. V lost 5 bases and J lost 5, with 3 bases in between. The germline V gene has CDR1 SEHNR and CDR2 FQNEAQ (reference sequence). The CDR3 is CASSQYGYTF. The DNA of the CDR3 is TGTGCCAGCAGCCAATATGGCTACACCTTC.

The chain is built from TRBV7-9 and TRBJ2-5; D remains ambiguous. Looked up from germline, CDR1 is SEHNR and CDR2 is FQNEAQ (reference sequence). CDR3 length: 14 amino acids. Between the trimmed V and J ends, which lost 3 bases and 1 base, there was a span of 9 bases. Here the CDR3 reads CASSFLQIQETQYF. The CDR3 DNA follows: TGTGCCAGCAGCTTTCTACAGATCCAAGAGACCCAGTACTTC.

This clone occurred a few times. The chain is built from TRBV29-1 and TRBJ2-2; TRBD2 agrees at 8 bases. The CDR3 runs 13 residues. V lost 7 bases and J lost 5; bases outside the gene matches: 6. Per the germline V gene, CDR1 is SQVTM and CDR2 is ANQGSEA. The DNA for the CDR3 is TGCAGCGCCACGGGAGGGCGGACCGGGGAGCTGTTTTTT. Translation gives CSATGGRTGELFF.

The chain employs TRBV27 and TRBJ2-5; a possible D gene is TRBD2 (6 bases). The germline V gene encodes CDR1 MNHEY and CDR2 SMNVEV (reference sequence). V was pared by 5 bases and J by 5 bases, with 12 bases between. The CDR3 length is 13 residues. CDR3 protein: CASSLLAGETQYF. In DNA form, the CDR3 reads TGTGCCAGCAGTCTACTAGCAGGGGAGACCCAGTACTTC.

V and J are TRBV21-1 and TRBJ2-5; no DNA check was done on the table's D call, TRBD1. TRBV21-1 corresponds to a pseudogene. The CDR3 spans 16 residues. In DNA form, the CDR3 reads TGTGCCAGCAAGGGCCTGAAGGACAGGCATCAAGAGACCCAGTACTTC. It translates to CASKGLKDRHQETQYF.

The V call is TRBV21-1, the J call TRBJ2-4; no DNA check was done on the table's D call, TRBD1. TRBV21-1 is annotated as a pseudogene. This CDR3 is 17 amino acids long. CDR3 sequence reads: CASLRDRDTLAKNIQYF. The CDR3 DNA reads as TGTGCCAGCCTACGGGACAGGGACACGCTAGCCAAAAACATTCAGTACTTC.

The count of this clone is one. This chain connects TRBV7-2 to TRBJ1-2; D is unclear. This CDR3 comprises 12 residues. Trimming pared 6 bases from V and 7 bases from J, leaving 12 bases between. Germline CDR1 reads SGHTA; CDR2 reads FQGNSA. The CDR3 DNA is TGTGCCAGCAGGACCCCGCCGGGTGGCTACACCTTC. This gives the protein CASRTPPGGYTF.

The chain carries TRBV6-2 or TRBV6-3 and TRBJ2-1; 9 bases are a match to TRBD2. Germline values: CDR1 MNHEY, CDR2 SVGEGT. Trimming removed 5 bases from V and 15 bases from J; junction bases left unmatched: 14. The CDR3 runs 14 residues. The CDR3 region has the DNA TGTGCCAGCAGTCAGTATAGCGGGAGTAACTACCCGTTCTTC. Protein product: CASSQYSGSNYPFF.

This clone was detected a few times. The gene calls are TRBV5-1 and TRBJ2-1, with 8 bases that match TRBD1. Germline CDR1 SGHRS, CDR2 YFSETQ. The V gene end was trimmed by 4 bases and the J gene end by 6 bases; junction bases not matched to a gene: 9. CDR3 length equals 15 residues. This CDR3 is CASSLGQGLINEQFF. CDR3 sequence (DNA): TGCGCCAGCAGCCTAGGACAGGGCTTGATCAATGAGCAGTTCTTC.

This chain joins TRBV3-1 (or the pseudogene TRBV3-2) and TRBJ2-7, with a weak D call TRBD1 (5 bases). Germline V CDR1 and CDR2: LGHDT, YNNKEL (reference sequence). This CDR3 has 17 residues. Trimming pared 1 base from V and 4 bases from J, leaving 20 bases between. DNA for the CDR3: TGTGCCAGCAGCCAAGGATCCAGGGCGGCTAAGCGTTACGAGCAGTACTTC. Residues: CASSQGSRAAKRYEQYF.

This clone has a single count. The genes are TRBV6-5 and TRBJ1-2, with D possibly being TRBD1 (6 bases). Germline CDR1 reads MNHEY; CDR2 reads SVGAGI. The length of the CDR3 is 15 residues. Trimming took off 7 bases at V and 5 bases at J, with 20 bases between the two ends. The CDR3 loop reads CASNDRRILSYGYTF. The CDR3 DNA follows: TGTGCCAGCAACGACAGGAGAATCCTTTCATATGGCTACACCTTC.

The chain recombines TRBV4-2 with TRBJ2-2, with D uncertain. The CDR3 contains 14 residues. The germline gives CDR1 LGHNA, CDR2 YNFKEQ. V lost 0 bases, J lost 4 bases, and 6 bases lay in between. The CDR3 DNA sequence: TGTGCCAGCAGCCAAGAAACTGTCACCGGGGAGCTGTTTTTT. Its translation: CASSQETVTGELFF.

The chain links TRBV10-3 to TRBJ2-3, with TRBD2 identical over 7 bases. Looked up from germline, CDR1 is ENHRY and CDR2 is SYGVKD. The CDR3 runs to 15 residues. V lost 6 bases to trimming and J lost 2 bases; unmatched junction nucleotides: 8. In DNA form, the CDR3 reads TGTGCCATCAGAGGGCGCGGGGGAAACACAGATACGCAGTATTTT. Encoded protein: CAIRGRGGNTDTQYF.

This chain joins TRBV6-5 and TRBJ2-7; D gene unclear. V lost 0 bases, J lost 3 bases, and 9 bases lay in between. CDR1 MNHEY and CDR2 SVGAGI come from the germline V gene. The CDR3 has 14 residues. CDR3 bases: TGTGCCAGCAGTTACTCCCGCGGAAACTACGAGCAGTACTTC. Its translation: CASSYSRGNYEQYF.

The chain recombines TRBV6-4 with TRBJ2-1, with 11 bases that match TRBD1. Germline loops: CDR1 MRHNA, CDR2 SNTAGT. This CDR3 is 15 amino acids long. The V and J ends lost 6 bases and 7 bases, in that order; junction bases with no gene match: 8. The CDR3 DNA follows: TGTGCCAGCAGCGGGAGCGGACAGGGGGCGAATGAGCAGTTCTTC. Encoded protein: CASSGSGQGANEQFF.

The V and J genes are TRBV30 and TRBJ1-3; 8 bases agree with TRBD1. Trimming at V came to 2 bases and at J to 8 bases, leaving 5 bases not matched to a gene. Germline lookup yields CDR1 GTSNPN and CDR2 SVGIG (reference sequence). This CDR3 is 13 amino acids long. Here the CDR3 DNA reads TGTGCCTGGAGTAAGACAGGGGTAGACACCATATATTTT. Its protein is CAWSKTGVDTIYF.

The gene calls are TRBV5-1 and TRBJ1-1; D unresolved. The CDR3 is 13 amino acids. The V gene's germline CDR1 is SGHRS and CDR2 YFSETQ. The ends were cut back, 1 base at V and 2 bases at J, with 6 bases in the middle. The CDR3 bases are TGCGCCAGCAGCTTGCTAGGAAACACTGAAGCTTTCTTT. Residues: CASSLLGNTEAFF.

The V and J genes are TRBV11-2 and TRBJ2-1; 10 bases are a match to TRBD1. Germline V gives CDR1 SGHAT, CDR2 FQNNGV. The CDR3 consists of 13 residues. The V gene end was trimmed by 8 bases and the J gene end by 6 bases; junction bases not matched to a gene: 4. The CDR3 DNA sequence: TGTGCCAGCGGGACAGGGGTAAGCAATGAGCAGTTCTTC. Its protein product is CASGTGVSNEQFF.

This chain links TRBV2 with TRBJ2-1, with 13 bases aligning to TRBD2. CDR1 is SNHLY and CDR2 is FYNNEI in the germline V gene. J gave up 13 bases and V 0 bases, and 6 bases lay outside the gene matches. This CDR3 has 15 amino acids. This chain's CDR3 is CASSEARTSGSVQFF. The DNA for the CDR3 is TGTGCCAGCAGTGAAGCGAGGACTAGCGGGAGTGTCCAGTTCTTC. The full variable domain, rest sourced from reference TRBV2 and TRBJ2-1, is EPEVTQTPSHQVTQMGQEVILRCVPISNHLYFYWYRQILGQKVEFLVSFYNNEISEKSEIFDDQFSVERPDGSNFTLKIRSTKLEDSAMYFCASSEARTSGSVQFFGPGTRLTVL.

The gene calls are TRBV11-3 and TRBJ2-3, with a tentative D call TRBD2 (7 bases). V lost 5 bases and J 1 base, leaving 13 bases between the germline ends. There are 15 residues in the CDR3. Germline CDR1 reads SGHNT; CDR2 reads YENEEA. CDR3 DNA sequence: TGTGCCAGCAGCCGAAGGGGGGGCGGCACAGATACGCAGTATTTT. As protein: CASSRRGGGTDTQYF.

The table lists this clone with a few counts. The chain carries TRBV24-1 and TRBJ1-2, with unresolved D. This CDR3 region has 14 residues. The V end lost 1 base, the J end lost 5 bases, and 10 bases lay between the germline ends. Germline CDR1 KGHDR, CDR2 SFDVKD. CDR3 in DNA: TGTGCCACCAGTGATTTCAGGTCCGCATATGGCTACACCTTC. Its protein product is CATSDFRSAYGYTF.

CDR3 DNA: TGTGCCAGCTCACCGGACAGGGCCGGCACAGATACGCAGTATTTT. Its translation: CASSPDRAGTDTQYF. V usage is TRBV18 and J usage is TRBJ2-3, with 8 bases that match TRBD1. V lost 3 bases, J lost 1 base, and 3 bases stayed unmatched. The CDR3 runs 15 residues. The germline gives CDR1 KGHSH, CDR2 LQKENI.